A selection of T cell receptor beta chains follows, all from one sample in a study of blood T cell repertoires in COVID-19. TCRdb's table, derived via immunoSEQ multiplex PCR, lists solely in-frame clones and lacks some. The data show 150,000 to 200,000 clones, 84% seen once. The sample taken for sequencing was peripheral blood. The receptors were sampled from a woman older than 75 with acute or convalescent COVID-19. Each CDR3 is given without its conserved first and last residue. The listing skips clone size in some rows; elsewhere it reads once, few, many or a size class.

. | TRBJ1-5 | TRBV30 | AWSVLGLNQPQH
. | TRBJ2-3 | TRBV30 | AWSVAGGEGTQY
. | TRBJ1-2 | TRBV28 | ASSFRVGGYT
. | TRBJ1-4 | TRBV1 | TSSQDGQGNEKLF
. | TRBJ2-7 | TRBV5-1 | ASSSRTSGNTYEQY
. | TRBJ1-6 | TRBV28 | ASSPRWQGVPNSPLH
. | TRBJ1-2 | TRBV3-1/TRBV3-2 | ASSPSGGSGYT
. | TRBJ2-5 | TRBV24-1 | ATSGAAQETQY
. | TRBJ2-1 | TRBV15 | ATSTRVNSYNEQF
. | TRBJ2-7 | TRBV19 | ASSRGYEQY
. | TRBJ2-1 | TRBV11-3 | ASQTSGGSNEQF
. | TRBJ1-5 | TRBV19 | ASTNYRDISQPQH
. | TRBJ2-3 | TRBV5-1 | ASSYTTGADTQY
. | TRBJ2-6 | TRBV30 | AWSTSTSGANVLT
. | TRBJ1-2 | TRBV10-3 | AISESRDSVYGYT
. | TRBJ2-4 | TRBV5-8 | ASSFRLAGGIQY
. | TRBJ1-3 | TRBV9 | ASSVDGGANSGNTIY
. | TRBJ1-4 | TRBV9 | ASSPHARGLNEKLF
. | TRBJ2-7 | TRBV4-3 | ASSQVSSGGFYEQY
. | TRBJ2-5 | TRBV7-6 | ASSSGQGEYGETQY
. | TRBJ2-2 | TRBV6-5 | ASRTRLAGTGELF
. | TRBJ1-2 | TRBV11-2 | ASSFGTGGNYGYT
. | TRBJ1-6 | TRBV2 | ASSRGPGQNSPLH
. | TRBJ2-5 | TRBV6-1 | ASSDLPGQGWSQRETQY
. | TRBJ2-2 | TRBV5-6 | ASSLVRKNTGELF
. | TRBJ2-2 | TRBV5-1 | ASSIDGTGHTGELF
few | TRBJ1-3 | TRBV5-1 | ASSEGQGGNTIY
. | TRBJ1-1 | TRBV11-2 | ASSLKTGGWENTEAF
. | TRBJ2-7 | TRBV12-3/TRBV12-4 | ASSMMTGIEQY
. | TRBJ2-7 | TRBV28 | ASSLGGDRVVEQY
. | TRBJ2-5 | TRBV30 | AWSVSQETQY
. | TRBJ2-3 | TRBV21-1 | ASSHGAKRGRTDTQY
once | TRBJ1-2 | TRBV15 | ATSRDWVGGYGYT
. | TRBJ1-5 | TRBV10-3 | AIAGQAGNQPQH
. | TRBJ2-7 | TRBV5-5 | ASSMGRGYYEQY
. | TRBJ1-1 | TRBV7-8 | ASSFEQGGRTEAF
. | TRBJ1-2 | TRBV5-1 | ASSLDTTGGRYGYT
. | TRBJ2-7 | TRBV28 | ASREGQSSYEQY
. | TRBJ1-2 | TRBV29-1 | SVAFLDRGDGYT
once | TRBJ1-1 | TRBV28 | ASSLPWGGGTEAF
. | TRBJ2-5 | TRBV23-1 | ASSQSSKRGGTETQY
. | TRBJ2-3 | TRBV29-1 | SAGDFTDTQY
. | TRBJ1-1 | TRBV3-1/TRBV3-2 | ASSQVGENTEAF
once | TRBJ1-5 | TRBV30 | AWSTHGPQPQH
many | TRBJ1-5 | TRBV7-2 | ASSANREAQH
few | TRBJ1-2 | TRBV14 | ASSQIQGAGYT
. | TRBJ2-1 | TRBV2 | ASRDSGSTINEQF
. | TRBJ2-1 | TRBV5-4 | ASSAGAVSYNEQF
. | TRBJ2-1 | TRBV11-2 | ASSLDALERF
. | TRBJ1-4 | TRBV5-4 | ASSRDGQATNEKLF
. | TRBJ2-7 | TRBV28 | ASSSPSVYEQY
. | TRBJ1-1 | TRBV2 | ASTRGEGWGTEAF
few | TRBJ1-5 | TRBV7-2 | ASSLGGAQPQH
. | TRBJ2-7 | TRBV6-1 | ASSEVLAGGSYEQY
few | TRBJ1-1 | TRBV3-1/TRBV3-2 | ASSQVLSQGAF
. | TRBJ2-1 | TRBV10-1 | ASSHSGSTYNEQF
. | TRBJ2-1 | TRBV4-1 | ASSQDRTSGSKNEQF
once | TRBJ1-1 | TRBV5-4 | ASSGGYTEAF
. | TRBJ2-7 | TRBV28 | ASQVLAARGYEQY
. | TRBJ2-5 | TRBV5-6 | ASSRGDGQETQY